The source of this TCR beta chain is a study of CD8+CD57+ T cells in acquired aplastic anemia. Looking at the study overall: Quantities of DNA derived from sorted CD4+ and CD8+ cells averaged approximately 3.5 ug. There were about 11 million reads, on average, for CD4+ cells from healthy donors.

Comments on this clonotype: Antigen: not known.

Study conclusions and caveats: Patients showed no significant difference from controls in CD8+ Simpson's diversity.

V was pared by 0 bases and J by 3 bases, with 12 bases between. Germline V gives CDR1 LNHNV, CDR2 YYDKDF (reference sequence). CDR3 length equals 15 residues. Using genomic DNA as the template, TCR beta VDJ and CDR3 profiling was carried out. MiXCR was run by TCRdb on the reads, yielding one entry per CDR3 protein. The table lists roughly 58,000 distinct CDR3 sequences, around 50% of them singletons. This clonotype originated in a human donor in good health, serving as a control. The V call is TRBV15, the J call TRBJ2-7; possible D gene TRBD1, 6 bases. The sequenced material came from sorted CD4+, CD8+, or CD8+CD57+ T cells (not recorded which) from PBMCs. This CDR3 reads CATSRDPLQGYEQYF. The CDR3 DNA sequence: TGTGCCACCAGCAGAGATCCGCTACAGGGCTACGAGCAGTACTTC.